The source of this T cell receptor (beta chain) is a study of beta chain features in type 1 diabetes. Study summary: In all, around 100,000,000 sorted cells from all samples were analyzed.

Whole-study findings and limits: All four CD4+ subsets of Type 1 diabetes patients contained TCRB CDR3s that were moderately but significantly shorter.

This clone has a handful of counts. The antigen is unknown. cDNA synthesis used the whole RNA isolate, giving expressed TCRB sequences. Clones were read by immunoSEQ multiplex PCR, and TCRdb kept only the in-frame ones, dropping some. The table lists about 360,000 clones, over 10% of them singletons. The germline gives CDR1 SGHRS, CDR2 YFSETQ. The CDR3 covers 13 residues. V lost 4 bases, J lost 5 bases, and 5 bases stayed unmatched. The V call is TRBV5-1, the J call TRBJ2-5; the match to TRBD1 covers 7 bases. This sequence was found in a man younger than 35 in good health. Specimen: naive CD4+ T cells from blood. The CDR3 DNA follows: TGCGCCAGCAGCCTACAGGGGACGGAGACCCAGTACTTC. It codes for CASSLQGTETQYF.